This T cell receptor beta chain was obtained from a study of Ad26.COV2.S vaccination and SARS-CoV-2 variants. Across the study: Among those in the COV1001 Ad26.COV2.S trial arm was the donor. Ad26.COV2.S, an intramuscular injection, was given once or twice 56 days apart.

The sample's treatment: around 19 received Ad26.COV2.S at low or high dose, single or two shots; about five received placebo; per-sample allocation not given. Vaccine and placebo recipients were sampled on day 63 after the first injection. SARS-CoV-2 spike from the Wuhan strain was encoded by the vaccine, an Ad26 vector. CDR3 size: 15 residues. V shed 3 bases and J 5 bases; nucleotides not matched to a gene: 7. Germline values: CDR1 LNHDA, CDR2 SQIVND (reference sequence). Note on this clone: Its antigen is undetermined.

TCRdb's copy holds only in-frame clones and misses some; the assay was immunoSEQ multiplex PCR. The sample gives some 250,000 clones, 88% of which show up once; approximately 11% is in the top ten. Study-wide findings and caveats: Reports say spike-specific CD8+ and CD4+ T cell responses covered substantial breadth after vaccination.

The chain employs TRBV19 and TRBJ2-3; the match to TRBD1 covers 8 bases. The sample was peripheral blood, taken in a trial of Ad26.COV2.S vaccine versus placebo. The clonotype was recovered from a person between 18 and 65 years old who received the Ad26.COV2.S COVID-19 vaccine or a placebo. The CDR3 loop is CASSIGQGAEDTQYF. The CDR3 nucleotides read TGTGCCAGTAGTATCGGGCAGGGGGCTGAAGATACGCAGTATTTT.